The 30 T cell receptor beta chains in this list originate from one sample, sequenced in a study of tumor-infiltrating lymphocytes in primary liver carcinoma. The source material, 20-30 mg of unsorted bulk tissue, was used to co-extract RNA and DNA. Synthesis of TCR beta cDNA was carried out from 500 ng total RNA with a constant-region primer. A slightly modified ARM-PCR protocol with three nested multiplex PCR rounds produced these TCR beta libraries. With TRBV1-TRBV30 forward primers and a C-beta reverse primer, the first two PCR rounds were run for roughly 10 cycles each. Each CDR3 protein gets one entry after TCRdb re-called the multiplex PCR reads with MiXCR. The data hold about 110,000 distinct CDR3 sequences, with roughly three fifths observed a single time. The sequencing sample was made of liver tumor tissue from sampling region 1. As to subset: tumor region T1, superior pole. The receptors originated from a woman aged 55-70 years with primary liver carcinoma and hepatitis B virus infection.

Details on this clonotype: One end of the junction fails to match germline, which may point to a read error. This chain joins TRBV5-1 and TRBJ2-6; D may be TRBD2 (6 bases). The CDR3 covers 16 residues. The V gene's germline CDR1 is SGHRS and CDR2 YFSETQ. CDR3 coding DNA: TGCGCCAGCAGCTTCCCCAGGGACTCTGGGGCCAACGTCCTGAGTTTC. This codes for CASSFPRDSGANVLSF.

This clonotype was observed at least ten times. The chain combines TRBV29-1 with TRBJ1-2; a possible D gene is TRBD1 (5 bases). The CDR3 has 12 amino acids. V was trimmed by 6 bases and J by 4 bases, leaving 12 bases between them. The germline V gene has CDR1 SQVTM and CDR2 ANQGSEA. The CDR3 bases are TGCAGCGTCCCCAGGGTCCCCTATGGCTACACCTTC. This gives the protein CSVPRVPYGYTF.

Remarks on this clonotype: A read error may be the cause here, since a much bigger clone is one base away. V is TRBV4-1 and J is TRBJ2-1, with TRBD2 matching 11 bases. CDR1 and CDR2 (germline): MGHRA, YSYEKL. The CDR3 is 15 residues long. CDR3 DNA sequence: TGCGCCAGCAACCAAGCACTAGCGGGAGTCGGTGAGCAGTTCTTC. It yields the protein CASNQALAGVGEQFF.

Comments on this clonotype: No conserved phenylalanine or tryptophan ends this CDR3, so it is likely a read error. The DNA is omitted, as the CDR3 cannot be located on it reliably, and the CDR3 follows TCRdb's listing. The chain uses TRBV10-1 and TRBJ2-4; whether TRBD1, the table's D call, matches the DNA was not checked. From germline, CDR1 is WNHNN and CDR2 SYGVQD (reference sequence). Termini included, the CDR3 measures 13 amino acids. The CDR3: CASSESGGQIQYL.

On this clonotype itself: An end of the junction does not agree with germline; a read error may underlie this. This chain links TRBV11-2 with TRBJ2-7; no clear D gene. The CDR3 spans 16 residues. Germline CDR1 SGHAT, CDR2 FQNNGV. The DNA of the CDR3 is TGTGTCAGCAGCTTAGGGCTAGTTCAAACCTCCTATGAGCAGTACTTC. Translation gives CVSSLGLVQTSYEQYF.

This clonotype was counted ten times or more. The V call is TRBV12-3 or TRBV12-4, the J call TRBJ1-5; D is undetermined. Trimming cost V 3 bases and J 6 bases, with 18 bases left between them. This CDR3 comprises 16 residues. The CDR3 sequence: CASSFGQPSMGQPQHF. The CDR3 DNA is TGTGCCAGCAGTTTCGGGCAGCCCTCCATGGGTCAGCCCCAGCATTTT.

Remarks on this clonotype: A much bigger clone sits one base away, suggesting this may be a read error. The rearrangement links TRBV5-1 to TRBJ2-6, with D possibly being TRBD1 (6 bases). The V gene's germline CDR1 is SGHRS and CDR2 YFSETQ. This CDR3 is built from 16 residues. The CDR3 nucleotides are TGCGCCAGCAGCTTCCCCAGGGGCTCTGGGGCCAACCTCCTGACTTTC. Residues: CASSFPRGSGANLLTF.

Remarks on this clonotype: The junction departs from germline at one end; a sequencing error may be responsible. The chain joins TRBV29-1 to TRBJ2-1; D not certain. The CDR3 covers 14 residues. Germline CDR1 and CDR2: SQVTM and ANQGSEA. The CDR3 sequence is CNVDGYRIHGEQFF. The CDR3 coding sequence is TGCAACGTTGATGGATATCGAATCCACGGAGAGCAGTTCTTC.

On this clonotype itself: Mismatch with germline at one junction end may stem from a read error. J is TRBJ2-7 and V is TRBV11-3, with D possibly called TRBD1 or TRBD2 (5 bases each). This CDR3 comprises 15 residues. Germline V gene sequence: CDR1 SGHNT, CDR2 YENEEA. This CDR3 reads CARSSDPGSSYEQYF. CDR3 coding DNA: TGTGCCAGAAGTTCTGACCCAGGGAGCTCCTACGAACAGTACTTC.

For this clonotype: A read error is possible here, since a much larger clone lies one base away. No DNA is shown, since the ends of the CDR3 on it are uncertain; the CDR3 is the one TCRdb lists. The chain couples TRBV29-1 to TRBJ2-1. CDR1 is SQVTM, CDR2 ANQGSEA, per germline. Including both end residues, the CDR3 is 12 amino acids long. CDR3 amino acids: CSVARGSDEQVF.

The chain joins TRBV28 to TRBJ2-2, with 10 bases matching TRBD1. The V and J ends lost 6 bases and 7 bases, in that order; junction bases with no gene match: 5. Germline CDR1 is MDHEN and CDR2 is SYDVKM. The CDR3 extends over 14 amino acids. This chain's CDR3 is CASSKTGGFGELFF. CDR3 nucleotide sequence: TGTGCCAGCAGCAAGACAGGGGGCTTCGGGGAGCTGTTTTTT.

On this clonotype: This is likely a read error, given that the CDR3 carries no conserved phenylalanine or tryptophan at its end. This CDR3 reads CPSSPPTGGNEKLFI. The CDR3 nucleotides read TGTCCCAGCAGCCCGCCGACAGGGGGGAACGAAAAACTGTTTATT. The chain couples TRBV5-6 to TRBJ1-4; 9 nucleotides match TRBD1. Germline loops: CDR1 SGHDT, CDR2 YYEEEE. CDR3 length: 15 amino acids.

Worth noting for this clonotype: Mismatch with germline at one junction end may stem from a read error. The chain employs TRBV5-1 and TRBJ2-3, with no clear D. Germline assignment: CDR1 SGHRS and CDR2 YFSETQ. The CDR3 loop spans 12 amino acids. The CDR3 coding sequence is TGCGCCAGCAGCTTGGGCGCAGATACGCGGTATTTT. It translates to CASSLGADTRYF.

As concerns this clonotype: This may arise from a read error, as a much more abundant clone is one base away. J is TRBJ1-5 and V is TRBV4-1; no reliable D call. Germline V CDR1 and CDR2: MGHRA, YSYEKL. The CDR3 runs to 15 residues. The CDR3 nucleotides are TGCGCCAGCAGCGAAAGGTTGGGTAGCAGTCAGCCCCAGCATTTT. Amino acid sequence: CASSERLGSSQPQHF.

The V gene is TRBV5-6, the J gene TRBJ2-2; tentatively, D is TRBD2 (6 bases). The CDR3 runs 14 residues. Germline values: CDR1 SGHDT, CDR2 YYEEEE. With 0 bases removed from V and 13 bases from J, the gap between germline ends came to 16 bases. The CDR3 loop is CASSLASGRGRLFF. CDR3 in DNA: TGTGCCAGCAGCTTGGCGAGCGGACGGGGGAGGCTGTTTTTT.

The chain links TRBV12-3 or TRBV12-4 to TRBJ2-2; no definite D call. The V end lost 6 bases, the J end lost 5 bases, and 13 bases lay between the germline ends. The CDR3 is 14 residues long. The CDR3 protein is CASRLKGSTGELFF. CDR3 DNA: TGTGCCAGCAGGTTGAAAGGGTCAACCGGGGAGCTGTTTTTT.

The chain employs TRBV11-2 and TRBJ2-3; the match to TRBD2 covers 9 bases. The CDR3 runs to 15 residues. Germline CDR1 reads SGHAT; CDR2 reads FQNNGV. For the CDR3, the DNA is TGTGACAGTAGCCCTGGACTAGCGAGCCCAGATACGCAGTATTTT. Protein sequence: CDSSPGLASPDTQYF.

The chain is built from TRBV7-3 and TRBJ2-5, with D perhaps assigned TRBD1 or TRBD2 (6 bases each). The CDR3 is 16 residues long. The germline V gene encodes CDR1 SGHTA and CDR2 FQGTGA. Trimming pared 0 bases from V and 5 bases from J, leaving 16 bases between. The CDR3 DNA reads TGTGCCAGCAGCTTAACGTTTTCGGGGGCGAGGGAGACCCAGTACTTC. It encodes CASSLTFSGARETQYF.

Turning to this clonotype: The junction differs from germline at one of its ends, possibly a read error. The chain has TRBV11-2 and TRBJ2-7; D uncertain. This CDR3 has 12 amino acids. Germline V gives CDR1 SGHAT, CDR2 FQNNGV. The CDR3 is CSSRLQSYEQYF. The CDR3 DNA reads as TGTTCCAGCAGATTACAATCCTACGAGCAGTACTTC.

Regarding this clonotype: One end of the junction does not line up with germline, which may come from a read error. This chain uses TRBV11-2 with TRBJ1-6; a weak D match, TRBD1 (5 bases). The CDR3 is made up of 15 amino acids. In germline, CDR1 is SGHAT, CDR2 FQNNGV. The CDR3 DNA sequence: TGTGCCAGCAGCTTTGATCCAGGGAGGGATTCACCACTCCACTTT. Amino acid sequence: CASSFDPGRDSPLHF.

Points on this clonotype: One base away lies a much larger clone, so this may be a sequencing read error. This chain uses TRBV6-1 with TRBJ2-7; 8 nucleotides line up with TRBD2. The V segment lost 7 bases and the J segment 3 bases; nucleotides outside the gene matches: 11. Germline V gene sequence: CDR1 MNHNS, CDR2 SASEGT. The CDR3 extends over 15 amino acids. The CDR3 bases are TGTGCCAGCAATGGGGCACTAGCGGACCTCTACGAGCAGTACTTC. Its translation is CASNGALADLYEQYF.

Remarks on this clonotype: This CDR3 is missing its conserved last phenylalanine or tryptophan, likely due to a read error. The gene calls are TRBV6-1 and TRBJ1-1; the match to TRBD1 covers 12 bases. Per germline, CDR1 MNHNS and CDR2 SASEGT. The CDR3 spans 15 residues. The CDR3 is CASSLTGTGGTEAFL. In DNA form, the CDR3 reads TGTGCCAGCAGTCTTACCGGGACAGGGGGCACTGAGGCTTTCCTT.

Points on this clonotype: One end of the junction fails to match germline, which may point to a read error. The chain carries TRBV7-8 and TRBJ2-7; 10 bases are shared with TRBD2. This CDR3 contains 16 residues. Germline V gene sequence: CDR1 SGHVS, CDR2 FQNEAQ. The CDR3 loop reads CASNLSTSGTTYEQYF. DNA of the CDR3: TGTGCCAGCAACTTAAGTACTAGCGGGACTACCTACGAGCAGTACTTC.

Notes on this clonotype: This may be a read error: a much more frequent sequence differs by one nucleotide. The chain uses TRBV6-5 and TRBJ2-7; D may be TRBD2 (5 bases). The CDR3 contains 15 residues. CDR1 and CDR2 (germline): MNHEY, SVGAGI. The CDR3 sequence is CASIYSDSASNEQYF. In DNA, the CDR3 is TGTGCCAGCATTTACTCGGATTCAGCTAGCAACGAGCAGTACTTC.

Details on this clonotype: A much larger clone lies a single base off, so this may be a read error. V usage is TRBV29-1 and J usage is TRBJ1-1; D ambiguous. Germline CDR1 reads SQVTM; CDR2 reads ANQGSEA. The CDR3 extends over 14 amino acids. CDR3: CSASWVDKNTEVFF. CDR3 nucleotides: TGCAGCGCCTCATGGGTAGATAAGAACACTGAAGTTTTCTTT.

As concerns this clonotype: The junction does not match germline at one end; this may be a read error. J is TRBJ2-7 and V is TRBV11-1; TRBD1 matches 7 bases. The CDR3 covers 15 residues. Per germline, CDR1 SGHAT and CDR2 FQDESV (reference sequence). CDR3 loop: CASSLFQRGLYEQYF. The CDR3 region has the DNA TGTGCTAGCAGCTTATTTCAGAGGGGGCTCTACGAGCAGTACTTC. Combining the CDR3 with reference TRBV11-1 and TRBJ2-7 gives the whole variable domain EAEVAQSPRYKITEKSQAVAFWCDPISGHATLYWYRQILGQGPELLVQFQDESVVDDSQLPKDRFSAERLKGVDSTLKIQPAELGDSAMYLCASSLFQRGLYEQYFGPGTRLTVT.

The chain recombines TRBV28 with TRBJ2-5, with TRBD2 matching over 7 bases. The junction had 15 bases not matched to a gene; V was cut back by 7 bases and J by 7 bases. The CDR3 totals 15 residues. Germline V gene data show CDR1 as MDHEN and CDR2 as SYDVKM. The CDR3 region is CASTTWEGGARTQYF. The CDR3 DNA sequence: TGTGCCAGCACCACCTGGGAGGGAGGGGCACGGACCCAGTACTTC.

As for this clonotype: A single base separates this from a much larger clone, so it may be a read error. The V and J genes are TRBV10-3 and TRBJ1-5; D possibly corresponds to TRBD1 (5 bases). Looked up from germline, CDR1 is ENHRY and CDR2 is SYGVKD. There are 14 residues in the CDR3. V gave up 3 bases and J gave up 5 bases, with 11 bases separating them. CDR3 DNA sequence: TGTGCCATCAGTGACTCGGGGGGGTATCAGCCCCAGCATTTT. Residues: CAISDSGGYQPQHF.

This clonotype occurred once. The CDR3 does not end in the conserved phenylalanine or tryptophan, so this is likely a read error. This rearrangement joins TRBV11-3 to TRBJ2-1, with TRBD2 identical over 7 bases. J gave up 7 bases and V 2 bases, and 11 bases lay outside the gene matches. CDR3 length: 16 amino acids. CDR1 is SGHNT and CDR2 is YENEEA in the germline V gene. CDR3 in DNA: TGTGCCAGCAGCTTAAGTGGCGGACTAGGACGAAATGAGCAGTTCCTC. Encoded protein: CASSLSGGLGRNEQFL.

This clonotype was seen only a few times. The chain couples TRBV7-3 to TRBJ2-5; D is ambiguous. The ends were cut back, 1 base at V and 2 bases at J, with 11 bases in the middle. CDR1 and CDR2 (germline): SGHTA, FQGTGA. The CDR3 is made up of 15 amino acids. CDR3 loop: CASSLMGRSQETQYF. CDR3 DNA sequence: TGTGCCAGCAGCTTAATGGGCAGATCACAAGAGACCCAGTACTTC.